The entry that follows covers one TCR beta chain sequence. How the authors handled the data: Amplifying reference gene primers gave estimates of nucleated cell counts. The table came from immunoSEQ multiplex PCR; TCRdb's copy has only in-frame clones and leaves some out. The V and J calls and clone size were taken over from that table, and D and trimming were inferred from the DNA. The sample contains 140,000 to 150,000 clones, 87% of which appear only once. The record originates from a study of blood T cell repertoires in COVID-19. Material for sequencing was peripheral blood. The clonotype was recovered from a woman aged 45-65 years with acute or convalescent COVID-19.

CDR3 coding DNA: TGTGCCAGCAGCTTAGACACGAATGAAAAACTGTTTTTT. Translation: CASSLDTNEKLFF. The genes are TRBV7-7 and TRBJ1-4, with D hard to call. V gave up 1 base and J gave up 5 bases, with 5 bases separating them. The CDR3 has 13 residues. CDR1 SSHAT and CDR2 FNYEAQ come from the germline V gene (reference sequence).